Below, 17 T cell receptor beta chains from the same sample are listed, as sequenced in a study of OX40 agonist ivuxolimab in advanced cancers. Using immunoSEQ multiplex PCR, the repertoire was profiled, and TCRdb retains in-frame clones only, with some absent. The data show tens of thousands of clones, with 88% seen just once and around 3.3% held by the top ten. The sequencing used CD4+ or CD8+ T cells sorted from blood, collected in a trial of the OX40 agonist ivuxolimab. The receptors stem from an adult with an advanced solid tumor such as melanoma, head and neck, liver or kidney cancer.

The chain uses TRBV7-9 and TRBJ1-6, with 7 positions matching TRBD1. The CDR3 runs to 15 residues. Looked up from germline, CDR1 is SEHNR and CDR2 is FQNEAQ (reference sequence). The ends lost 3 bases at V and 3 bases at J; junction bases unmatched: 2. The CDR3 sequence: CASSFWTGYNSPLHF. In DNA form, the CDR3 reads TGTGCCAGCAGCTTCTGGACAGGCTATAATTCACCCCTCCACTTT.

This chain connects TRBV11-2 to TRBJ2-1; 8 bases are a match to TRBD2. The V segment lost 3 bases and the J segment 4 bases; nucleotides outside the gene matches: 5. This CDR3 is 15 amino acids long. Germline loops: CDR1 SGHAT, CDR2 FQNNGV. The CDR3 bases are TGTGCCAGCAGCTTCCAGCGGGGGTCTTACAATGAGCAGTTCTTC. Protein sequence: CASSFQRGSYNEQFF. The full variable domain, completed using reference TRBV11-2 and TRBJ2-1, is EAGVAQSPRYKIIEKRQSVAFWCNPISGHATLYWYQQILGQGPKLLIQFQNNGVVDDSQLPKDRFSAERLKGVDSTLKIQPAKLEDSAVYLCASSFQRGSYNEQFFGPGTRLTVL.

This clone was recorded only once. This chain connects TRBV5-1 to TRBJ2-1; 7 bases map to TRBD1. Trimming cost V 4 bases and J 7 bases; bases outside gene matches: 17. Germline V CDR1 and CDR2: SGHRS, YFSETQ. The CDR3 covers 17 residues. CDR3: CASSAAPAAGGRNEQFF. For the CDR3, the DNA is TGCGCCAGCAGCGCCGCCCCCGCGGCAGGGGGTAGAAATGAGCAGTTCTTC.

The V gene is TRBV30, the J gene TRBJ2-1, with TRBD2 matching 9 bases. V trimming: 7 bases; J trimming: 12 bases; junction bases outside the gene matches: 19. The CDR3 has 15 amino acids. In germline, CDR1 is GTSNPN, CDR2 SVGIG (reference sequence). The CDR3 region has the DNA TGTGCCTCCGCGACTGGTAGCGGGGGACCCGTTCGGCAGTTCTTC. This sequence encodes CASATGSGGPVRQFF. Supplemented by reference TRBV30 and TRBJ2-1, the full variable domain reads SQTIHQWPATLVQPVGSPLSLECTVEGTSNPNLYWYRQAAGRGLQLLFYSVGIGQISSEVPQNLSASRPQDRQFILSSKKLLLSDSGFYLCASATGSGGPVRQFFGPGTRLTVL.

CDR3 in amino acids: CASSHLRRNTEAFF. CDR3 in DNA: TGCGCCAGCAGCCATTTACGACGGAACACTGAAGCTTTCTTT. The rearrangement links TRBV4-3 to TRBJ1-1; no firm D call. This CDR3 is built from 14 residues. Trimming cost V 3 bases and J 1 base, with 9 bases left between them. The germline V gene encodes CDR1 LGHNA and CDR2 YSLEER.

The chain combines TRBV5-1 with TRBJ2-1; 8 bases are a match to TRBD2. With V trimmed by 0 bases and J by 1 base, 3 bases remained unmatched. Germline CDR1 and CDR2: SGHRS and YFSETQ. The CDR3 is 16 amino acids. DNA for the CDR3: TGCGCCAGCAGCTTGGCCTCTAGCGGGTCCTACAATGAGCAGTTCTTC. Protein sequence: CASSLASSGSYNEQFF. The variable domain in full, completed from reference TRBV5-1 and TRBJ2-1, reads KAGVTQTPRYLIKTRGQQVTLSCSPISGHRSVSWYQQTPGQGLQFLFEYFSETQRNKGNFPGRFSGRQFSNSRSEMNVSTLELGDSALYLCASSLASSGSYNEQFFGPGTRLTVL.

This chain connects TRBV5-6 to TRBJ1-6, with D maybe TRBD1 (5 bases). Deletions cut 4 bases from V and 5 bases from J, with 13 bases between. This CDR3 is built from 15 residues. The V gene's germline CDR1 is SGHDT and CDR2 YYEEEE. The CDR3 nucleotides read TGTGCCAGCAGCGAATCGGGACGGCATAATTCACCCCTCCACTTT. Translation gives CASSESGRHNSPLHF. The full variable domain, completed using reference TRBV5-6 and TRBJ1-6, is DAGVTQSPTHLIKTRGQQVTLRCSPKSGHDTVSWYQQALGQGPQFIFQYYEEEERQRGNFPDRFSGHQFPNYSSELNVNALLLGDSALYLCASSESGRHNSPLHFGNGTRLTVT.

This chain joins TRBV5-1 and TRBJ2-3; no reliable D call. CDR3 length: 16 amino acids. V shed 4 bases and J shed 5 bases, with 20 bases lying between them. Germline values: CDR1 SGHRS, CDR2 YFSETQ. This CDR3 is CASSPPTPSLGDTQYF. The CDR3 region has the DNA TGCGCCAGCAGCCCGCCTACCCCCAGCCTCGGAGATACGCAGTATTTT.

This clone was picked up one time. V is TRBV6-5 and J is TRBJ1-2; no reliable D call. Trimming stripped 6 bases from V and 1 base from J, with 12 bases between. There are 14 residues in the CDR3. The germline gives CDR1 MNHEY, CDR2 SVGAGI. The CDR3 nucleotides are TGTGCCAGCAGCCCATACTTGGGTAACTATGGCTACACCTTC. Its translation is CASSPYLGNYGYTF.

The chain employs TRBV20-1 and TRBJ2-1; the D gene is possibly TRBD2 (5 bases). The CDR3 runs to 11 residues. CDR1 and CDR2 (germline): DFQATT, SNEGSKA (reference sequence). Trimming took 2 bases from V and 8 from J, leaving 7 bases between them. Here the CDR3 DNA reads TGCAGTGCTAGACTAGCTTATGAGCAGTTCTTC. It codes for CSARLAYEQFF.

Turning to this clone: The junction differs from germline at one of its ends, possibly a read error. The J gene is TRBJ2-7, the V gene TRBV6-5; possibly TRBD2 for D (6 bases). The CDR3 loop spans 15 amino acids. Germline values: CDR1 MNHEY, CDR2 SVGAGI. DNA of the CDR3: TGTGCCATCAGTGCGGGGCCAGCTTCTTCCTACGAGCAGTACTTC. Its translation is CAISAGPASSYEQYF.

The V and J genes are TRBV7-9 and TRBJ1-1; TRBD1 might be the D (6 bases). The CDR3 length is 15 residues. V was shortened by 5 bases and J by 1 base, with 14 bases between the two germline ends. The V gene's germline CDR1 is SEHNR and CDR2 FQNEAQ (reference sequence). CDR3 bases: TGTGCCAGCAGCGACAGCGACAGGAAGAACACTGAAGCTTTCTTT. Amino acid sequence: CASSDSDRKNTEAFF.

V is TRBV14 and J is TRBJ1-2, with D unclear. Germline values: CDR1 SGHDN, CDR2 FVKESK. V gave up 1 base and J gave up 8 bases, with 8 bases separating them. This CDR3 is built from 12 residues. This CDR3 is CASSQGPGGYTF. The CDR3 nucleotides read TGTGCCAGCAGCCAAGGCCCGGGAGGCTACACCTTC.

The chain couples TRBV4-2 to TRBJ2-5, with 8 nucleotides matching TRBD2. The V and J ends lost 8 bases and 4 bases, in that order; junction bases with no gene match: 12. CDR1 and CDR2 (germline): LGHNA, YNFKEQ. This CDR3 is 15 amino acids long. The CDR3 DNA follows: TGTGCCAGCGACGTGGCGGGGGGAGGTGGAGAGACCCAGTACTTC. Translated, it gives CASDVAGGGGETQYF.

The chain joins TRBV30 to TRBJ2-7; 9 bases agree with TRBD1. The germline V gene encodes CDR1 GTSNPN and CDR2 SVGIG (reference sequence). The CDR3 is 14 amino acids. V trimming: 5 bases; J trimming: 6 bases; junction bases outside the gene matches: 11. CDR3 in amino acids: CAWSTGTGLFEQYF. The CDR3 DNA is TGTGCCTGGTCGACCGGGACAGGGCTGTTCGAGCAGTACTTC. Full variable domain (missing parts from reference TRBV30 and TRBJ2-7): SQTIHQWPATLVQPVGSPLSLECTVEGTSNPNLYWYRQAAGRGLQLLFYSVGIGQISSEVPQNLSASRPQDRQFILSSKKLLLSDSGFYLCAWSTGTGLFEQYFGPGTRLTVT.

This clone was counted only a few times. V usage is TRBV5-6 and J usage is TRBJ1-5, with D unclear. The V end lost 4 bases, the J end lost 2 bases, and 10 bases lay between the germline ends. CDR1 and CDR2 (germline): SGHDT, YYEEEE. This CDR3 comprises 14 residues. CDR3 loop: CASSRNVGNQPQHF. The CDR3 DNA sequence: TGTGCCAGCAGCCGTAATGTAGGCAATCAGCCCCAGCATTTT.

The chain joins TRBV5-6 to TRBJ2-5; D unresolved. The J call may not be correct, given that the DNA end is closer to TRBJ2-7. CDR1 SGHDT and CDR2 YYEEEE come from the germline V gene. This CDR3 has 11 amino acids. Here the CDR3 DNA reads TGTGCCAGCAGCACTAACTACGAGCAGTACTTC. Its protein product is CASSTNYEQYF.